Sequencing of this T cell receptor (beta chain) was carried out in a study of CD4 and CD8 cells across lung adenocarcinoma regions. This clonotype appeared once. TCRdb itself ran the PCR reads through MiXCR, one entry per CDR3 protein. This table holds about 3,400 distinct CDR3 sequences, approximately 58% found once. Trimming took 1 base from V and 12 from J, leaving 6 bases between them. Germline V gives CDR1 MNHNS, CDR2 SASEGT. The CDR3 is 10 amino acids. Samples came from patients with localized non-small cell lung adenocarcinoma. The origin of this receptor is a female donor with lung adenocarcinoma. The CD4 and CD8 labels of this study may be unreliable. The chain has TRBV6-1 and TRBJ1-2, with D possibly TRBD1 on 5 matching bases. Sequencing used CD4+ T cells from the center of a lung tumor. The CDR3 reads CASSEGDDTF. The CDR3, as DNA: TGTGCCAGCAGTGAAGGGGACGACACCTTC.